This T cell receptor beta chain is from a study of shared clonotypes between healthy human individuals (TCRdb year 2020). In the study overall: Three men and two women, aged 18 to 49 years, made up the cohort. Blood TCR repertoires of four to six healthy adults were deeply sequenced to estimate repertoire size and the extent of clonotype sharing between individuals. To increase sequencing depth and limit assay-specific biases, different laboratories used diverse techniques to prepare libraries and sequence TCR repertoires. Between about 0.8 and 9.5 billion PBMCs per donor were obtained by leukapheresis. What the research found in general, with its limitations: Pairwise subsampling led to the expectation that sequencing depth would affect the degree of clonotype sharing among donors. Sampling was restricted to blood, and TCR repertoires in tissue are likely to differ from TCR repertoires in blood. Because the study included only a small number of donors, the genetic and exposure-history diversity represented was limited.

Worth noting for this clone: Its antigen has not been determined. No much larger clone exists at a distance of one base, and base qualities are not known.

Per the germline V gene (reference sequence), GTSNPN is the CDR1 and SVGIG is the CDR2. V is shortened by 0 bases, J by 8 bases, and the region joining them spans 13 bases. The CDR3 spans 13 residues, from the cysteine through the phenylalanine. The read is trimmed to its CDR3 DNA, 39 bases read in frame from base 1. The donors were healthy, HIV-negative adults who had no recently reported acute infections or vaccinations. All donors were Caucasian adults living in Nashville, Tennessee, USA. In the unsorted samples, 85 million to 100 million PBMCs were counted, and genomic DNA was extracted using the QIAamp DNA Blood Mini kit. Blood was collected by leukapheresis, and PBMCs were isolated by Ficoll-Histopaque density gradient centrifugation and then cryopreserved in liquid nitrogen vapor phase. Using the deep immunoSEQ assay, TCR CDR3 regions were amplified from genomic DNA by multiplex PCR. Extracted genomic DNA from each cell subset was distributed evenly across all wells of several immunoSEQ 96-well plates, and each plate was treated as a replicate. For unsorted PBMC, each replicate PCR was loaded with roughly 330 ng genomic DNA, equivalent to approximately 33,000 T cell genomes. Ten immunoSEQ deep assay plates were used to sequence the unsorted PBMC genomic DNA. Purified libraries were quantified with a Qubit 3.0 fluorometer, sized on a Bioanalyzer 2100, and re-quantified with the KAPA Library Quantification kit. A separate single-read 150-cycle Illumina NextSeq 550 flow cell was used to sequence each immunoSEQ 96-well plate. Processing in the source paper ran as follows. Because the immunoSEQ output included only junctional sequences and no quality scores, the filtering could not be the same as the filtering used for full-length reads. Sequences were annotated with PyIR, a Python wrapper for IgBLAST v1.9, using IMGT germline references to assign V/J genes and CDR3. Reads were removed for weak V/J assignments (E-value above 1e-6), missing CDR3, stop codons, out-of-frame junctions, or ambiguous translated residues. V3J clonotypes were defined by identical inferred V gene, J gene, and CDR3 amino acid sequence. The percentage overlap between two repertoires was calculated by dividing the number of shared unique clonotypes by the size of the smaller repertoire. Three approaches were used to assess repertoire richness: RTK rarefaction, the Chao1 estimator, and Recon v2.1 estimates of unobserved clonotypes. TCRdb limited this immuneACCESS table to in-frame rearrangements with V and J called. A share of clones is missing; checked studies link under half to unresolved V genes, and the rest is unexplained. V, J and clone size are taken as reported in that table, and D and trimming were inferred from the DNA itself. The sample has 530,000 or so clones on record, about 80% of them singletons. The ten top clones hold around 13% of the sample.

Sequenced: PBMCs. The V and J segments used are TRBV30 and TRBJ1-2; the D gene assignment is ambiguous. The TCR sequence derives from a woman between 35 and 50 years old in good health. Some clones in this sample may be carry-over from other donors' samples. The CDR3 region: CAWSVLLAIGYTF. The bases are TGTGCCTGGAGTGTACTCCTAGCCATAGGCTACACCTTC.